The TCR beta chain under discussion was sequenced for a study of blood T cell repertoires in COVID-19. In the study overall: T cells, B-cell-depleted T cells, or PBMCs provided the cDNA or gDNA that served as material.

Authors' analysis steps: Amplifying reference gene primers gave estimates of nucleated cell counts. Sequenced by immunoSEQ multiplex PCR; TCRdb stores in-frame clones only, minus some. V and J calls plus clone size are reproduced from that table; the DNA served to infer D and trimming. This table holds fewer than 350,000 clones, around 85% found once. CDR3 length equals 14 residues. With 4 bases clipped from V and 2 bases from J, the junction kept 5 bases outside the gene matches. The germline CDR1 and CDR2 sequences are SGHDT and YYEEEE. The sequence came from a woman younger than 45 with COVID-19, enrolled during active disease. What was sequenced was peripheral blood. This sequence joins TRBV5-6 and TRBJ2-7, with 8 positions matching TRBD2. CDR3 loop: CASSGLASPYEQYF. The CDR3 bases are TGTGCCAGCAGCGGACTAGCTTCCCCCTACGAGCAGTACTTC.